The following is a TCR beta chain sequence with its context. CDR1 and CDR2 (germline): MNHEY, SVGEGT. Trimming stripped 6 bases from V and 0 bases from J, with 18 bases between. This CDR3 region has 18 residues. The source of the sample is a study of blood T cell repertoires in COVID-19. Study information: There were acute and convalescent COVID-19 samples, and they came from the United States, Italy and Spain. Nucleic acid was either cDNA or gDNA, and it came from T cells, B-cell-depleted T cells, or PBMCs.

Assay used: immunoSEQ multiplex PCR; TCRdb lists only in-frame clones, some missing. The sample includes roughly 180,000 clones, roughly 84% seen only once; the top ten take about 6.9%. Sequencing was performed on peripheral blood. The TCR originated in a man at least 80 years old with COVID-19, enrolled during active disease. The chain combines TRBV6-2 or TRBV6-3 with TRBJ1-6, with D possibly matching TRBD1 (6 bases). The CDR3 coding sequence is TGTGCCAGCAGCCTCGCCGGGACAACGAGCTCCTATAATTCACCCCTCCACTTT. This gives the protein CASSLAGTTSSYNSPLHF.